This entry describes one TCR beta chain. The antigen remains undetermined. Profiling relied on immunoSEQ multiplex PCR, and the TCRdb table lists in-frame clones only, not all of them. The profile covers 83,000 or so clones, with around 86% appearing a single time and about 1.9% taken by the ten largest. The source of the sample is a study of OX40 agonist ivuxolimab in advanced cancers. Looking at the study overall: Ivuxolimab is a fully human IgG2 antibody that activates OX40 (CD134). The dose-escalation group included hepatocellular carcinoma, melanoma, renal cell carcinoma and head and neck cancer. A male proportion of over 70% was recorded, with mean age around 64 years and range roughly 23 to 79. Broader study findings: The average count of expanded clones was higher among CD8+ T cells than among CD4+.

The ends lost 4 bases at V and 1 base at J; junction bases unmatched: 5. Looked up from germline, CDR1 is SGHKS and CDR2 is YYEKEE (reference sequence). This CDR3 region has 15 residues. This chain links TRBV5-5 with TRBJ1-1, with 9 bases matching TRBD1. Specimen: CD4+ or CD8+ T cells sorted from blood, collected in a trial of the OX40 agonist ivuxolimab. The TCR sequence derives from an adult with an advanced solid tumor such as melanoma, head and neck, liver or kidney cancer. The CDR3 nucleotides are TGTGCCAGCAGCACTTGGACAGGGGAGAACACTGAAGCTTTCTTT. Translation gives CASSTWTGENTEAFF.